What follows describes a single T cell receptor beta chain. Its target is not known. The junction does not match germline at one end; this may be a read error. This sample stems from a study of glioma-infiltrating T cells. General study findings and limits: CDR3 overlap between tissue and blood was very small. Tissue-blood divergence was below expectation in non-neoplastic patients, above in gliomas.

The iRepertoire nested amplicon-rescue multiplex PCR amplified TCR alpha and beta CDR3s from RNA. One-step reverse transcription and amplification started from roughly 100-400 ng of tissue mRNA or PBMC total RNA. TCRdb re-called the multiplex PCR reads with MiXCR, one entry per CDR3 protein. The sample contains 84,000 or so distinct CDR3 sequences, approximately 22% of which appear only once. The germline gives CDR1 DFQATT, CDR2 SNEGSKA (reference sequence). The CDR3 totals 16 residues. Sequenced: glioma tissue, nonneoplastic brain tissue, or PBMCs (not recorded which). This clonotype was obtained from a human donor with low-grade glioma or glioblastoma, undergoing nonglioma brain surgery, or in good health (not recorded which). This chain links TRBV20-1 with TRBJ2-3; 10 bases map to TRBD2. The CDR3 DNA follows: TGCAGTGCTAGTTTCAGAGCTAGCGGGGGACCAGATACGCGGTATTTT. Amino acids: CSASFRASGGPDTRYF.